This T cell receptor beta chain was captured by sequencing in a study of shared clonotypes between healthy human individuals. This table comes from immunoSEQ multiplex PCR, and its TCRdb copy is limited to in-frame clones, with some not included. This table has more than 1,200,000 clones, about 98.5% appearing once. On this clone: Its antigen is undetermined.

Germline V gene lookup returns CDR1 SGHNT and CDR2 YYREEE (reference sequence). The CDR3 sequence is 13 residues long. Trimming left V 4 bases short and J 4 bases short, with 9 bases between. Overall study results and limits: Compared with clonotypes that all four donors shared, non-shared clonotypes had lower generation probabilities.

V and J are TRBV5-4 and TRBJ1-3; D not resolved. Specimen: naive CD4+ T cells sorted from blood. As for subset: CD45RA+ positively selected. This receptor was obtained from a man aged 30-40 years in good health. As DNA, the CDR3 is TGTGCCAGCAGCACCACTTCGGGAAACACCATATATTTT. As protein: CASSTTSGNTIYF.